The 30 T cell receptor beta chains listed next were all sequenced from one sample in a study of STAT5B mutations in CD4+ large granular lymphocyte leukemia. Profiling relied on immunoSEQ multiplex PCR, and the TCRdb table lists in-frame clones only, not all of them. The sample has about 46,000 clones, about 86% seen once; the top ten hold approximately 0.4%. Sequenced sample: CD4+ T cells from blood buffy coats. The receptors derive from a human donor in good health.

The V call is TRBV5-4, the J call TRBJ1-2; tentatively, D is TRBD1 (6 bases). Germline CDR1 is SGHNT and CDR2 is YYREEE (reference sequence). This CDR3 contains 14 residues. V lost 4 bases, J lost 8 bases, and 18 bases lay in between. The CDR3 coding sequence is TGTGCCAGCAGCCCCGGGTGGGGGGCTAGGGGCTACACCTTC. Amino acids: CASSPGWGARGYTF.

The CDR3 DNA reads as TGTGCCAGCAGTGAATCGGGGACTTACTATGGCTACACCTTC. It encodes CASSESGTYYGYTF. The chain is built from TRBV6-1 and TRBJ1-2; weak D call: TRBD1 (5 bases). Germline lookup yields CDR1 MNHNS and CDR2 SASEGT. V dropped 2 bases and J dropped 3 bases, with 10 bases sitting between them. The CDR3 covers 14 residues.

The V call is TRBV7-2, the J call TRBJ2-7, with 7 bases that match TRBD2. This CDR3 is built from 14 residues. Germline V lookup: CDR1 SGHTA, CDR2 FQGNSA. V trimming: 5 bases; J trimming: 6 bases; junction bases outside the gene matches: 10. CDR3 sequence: CASSLWTSVGEQYF. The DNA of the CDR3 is TGTGCCAGCAGCCTCTGGACTAGTGTGGGCGAGCAGTACTTC.

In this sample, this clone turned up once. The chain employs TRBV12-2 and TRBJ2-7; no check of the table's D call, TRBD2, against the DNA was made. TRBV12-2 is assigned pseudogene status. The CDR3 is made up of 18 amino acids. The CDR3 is CASRLARISASSSYEQYF. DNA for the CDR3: TGTGCAAGTCGCTTAGCGCGTATTAGCGCATCCAGCTCCTACGAGCAGTACTTC.

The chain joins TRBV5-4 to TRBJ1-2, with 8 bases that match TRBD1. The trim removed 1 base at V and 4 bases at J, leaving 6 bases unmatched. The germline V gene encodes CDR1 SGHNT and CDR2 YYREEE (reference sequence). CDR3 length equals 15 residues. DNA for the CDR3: TGTGCCAGCAGCTTGTCTTCGACAGGGGCCTATGGCTACACCTTC. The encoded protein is CASSLSSTGAYGYTF.

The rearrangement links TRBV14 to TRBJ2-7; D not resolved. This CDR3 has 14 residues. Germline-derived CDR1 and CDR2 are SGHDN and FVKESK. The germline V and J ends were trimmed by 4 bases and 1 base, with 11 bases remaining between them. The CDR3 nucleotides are TGTGCCAGCAGCCTCGGGTTGGGGTCCTACGAGCAGTACTTC. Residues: CASSLGLGSYEQYF.

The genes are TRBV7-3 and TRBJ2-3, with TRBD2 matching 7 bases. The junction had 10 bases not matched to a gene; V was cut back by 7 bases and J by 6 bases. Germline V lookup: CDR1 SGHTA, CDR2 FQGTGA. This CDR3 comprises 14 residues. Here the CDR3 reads CASTRGREADTQYF. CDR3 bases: TGTGCCAGCACTAGGGGACGGGAGGCGGATACGCAGTATTTT. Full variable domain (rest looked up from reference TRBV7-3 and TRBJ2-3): GAGVSQTPSNKVTEKGKYVELRCDPISGHTALYWYRQSLGQGPEFLIYFQGTGAADDSGLPNDRFFAVRPEGSVSTLKIQRTERGDSAVYLCASTRGREADTQYFGPGTRLTVL.

CDR3 bases: TGTGCCAGCAGCGCCTTAGCGGGGGGCCTTGAGCAGTTCTTC. Protein product: CASSALAGGLEQFF. The chain couples TRBV7-2 to TRBJ2-1; 10 bases map to TRBD2. The CDR3 covers 14 residues. Germline V gene data show CDR1 as SGHTA and CDR2 as FQGNSA. The V gene end was trimmed by 5 bases and the J gene end by 9 bases; junction bases not matched to a gene: 7.

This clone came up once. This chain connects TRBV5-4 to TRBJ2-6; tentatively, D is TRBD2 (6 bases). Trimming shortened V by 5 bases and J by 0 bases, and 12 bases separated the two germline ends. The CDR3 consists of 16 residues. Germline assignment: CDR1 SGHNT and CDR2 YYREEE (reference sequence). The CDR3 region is CASRAEGSSGANVLTF. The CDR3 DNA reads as TGTGCCAGCAGGGCGGAGGGGAGCTCTGGGGCCAACGTCCTGACTTTC.

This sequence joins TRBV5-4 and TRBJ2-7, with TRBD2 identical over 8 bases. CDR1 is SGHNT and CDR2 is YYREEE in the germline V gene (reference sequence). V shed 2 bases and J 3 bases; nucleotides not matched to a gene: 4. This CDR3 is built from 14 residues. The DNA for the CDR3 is TGTGCCAGCAGCTTAGCGGGGGCCAGCTACGAGCAGTACTTC. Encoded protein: CASSLAGASYEQYF.

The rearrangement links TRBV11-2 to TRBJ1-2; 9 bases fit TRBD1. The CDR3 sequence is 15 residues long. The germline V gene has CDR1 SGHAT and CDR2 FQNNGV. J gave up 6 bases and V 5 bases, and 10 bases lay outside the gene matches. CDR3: CASSRGFTGGDGYTF. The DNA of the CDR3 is TGTGCCAGCAGCCGAGGTTTCACAGGGGGCGATGGCTACACCTTC. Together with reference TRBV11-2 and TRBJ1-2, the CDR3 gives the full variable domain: EAGVAQSPRYKIIEKRQSVAFWCNPISGHATLYWYQQILGQGPKLLIQFQNNGVVDDSQLPKDRFSAERLKGVDSTLKIQPAKLEDSAVYLCASSRGFTGGDGYTFGSGTRLTVV.

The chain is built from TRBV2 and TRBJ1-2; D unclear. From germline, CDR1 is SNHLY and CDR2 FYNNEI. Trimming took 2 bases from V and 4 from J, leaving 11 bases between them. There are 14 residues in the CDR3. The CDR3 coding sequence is TGTGCCAGCAGTGAAAGTTTGGTTCGCTATGGCTACACCTTC. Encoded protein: CASSESLVRYGYTF.

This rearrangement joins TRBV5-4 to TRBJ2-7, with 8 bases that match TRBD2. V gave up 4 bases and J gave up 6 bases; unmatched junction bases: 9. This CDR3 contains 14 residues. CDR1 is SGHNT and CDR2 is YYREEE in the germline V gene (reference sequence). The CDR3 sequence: CASSPGLVYTEQYF. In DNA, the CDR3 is TGTGCCAGCAGCCCGGGACTAGTATACACCGAGCAGTACTTC.

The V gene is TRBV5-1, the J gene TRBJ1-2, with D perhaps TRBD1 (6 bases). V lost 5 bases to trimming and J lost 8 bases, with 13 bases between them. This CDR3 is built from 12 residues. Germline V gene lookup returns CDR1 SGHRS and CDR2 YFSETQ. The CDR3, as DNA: TGCGCCAGCAGAACTTACAGGGAGGGCTACACCTTC. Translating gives CASRTYREGYTF.

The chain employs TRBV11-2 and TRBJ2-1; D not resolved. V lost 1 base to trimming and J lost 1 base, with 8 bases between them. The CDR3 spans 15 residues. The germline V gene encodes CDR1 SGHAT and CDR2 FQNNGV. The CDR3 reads CASSLGASSYNEQFF. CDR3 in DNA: TGTGCCAGCAGCTTAGGGGCTAGTTCCTACAATGAGCAGTTCTTC.

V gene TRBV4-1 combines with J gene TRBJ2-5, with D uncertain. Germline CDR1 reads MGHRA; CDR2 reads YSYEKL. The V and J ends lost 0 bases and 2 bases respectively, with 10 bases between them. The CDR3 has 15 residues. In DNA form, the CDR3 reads TGCGCCAGCAGCCAAGATTTGACTGATCAAGAGACCCAGTACTTC. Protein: CASSQDLTDQETQYF.

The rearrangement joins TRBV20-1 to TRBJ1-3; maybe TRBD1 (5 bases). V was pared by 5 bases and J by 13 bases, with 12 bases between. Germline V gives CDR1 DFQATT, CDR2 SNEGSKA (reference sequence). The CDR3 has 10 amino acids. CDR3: CSAAGTEIYF. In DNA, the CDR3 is TGCAGTGCTGCTGGGACCGAAATATATTTT.

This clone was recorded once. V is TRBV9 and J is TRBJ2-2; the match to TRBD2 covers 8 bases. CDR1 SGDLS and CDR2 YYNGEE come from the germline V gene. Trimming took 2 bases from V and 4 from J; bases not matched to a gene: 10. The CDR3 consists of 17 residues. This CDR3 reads CASSVLGGAGFTGELFF. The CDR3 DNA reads TGTGCCAGCAGCGTCCTCGGGGGGGCCGGGTTCACCGGGGAGCTGTTTTTT.

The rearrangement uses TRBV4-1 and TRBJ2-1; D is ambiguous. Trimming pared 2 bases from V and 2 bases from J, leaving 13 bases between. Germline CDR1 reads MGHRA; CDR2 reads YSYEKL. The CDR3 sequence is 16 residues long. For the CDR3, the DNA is TGCGCCAGCAGCCAACCCCTACGAATACCCTACAATGAGCAGTTCTTC. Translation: CASSQPLRIPYNEQFF.

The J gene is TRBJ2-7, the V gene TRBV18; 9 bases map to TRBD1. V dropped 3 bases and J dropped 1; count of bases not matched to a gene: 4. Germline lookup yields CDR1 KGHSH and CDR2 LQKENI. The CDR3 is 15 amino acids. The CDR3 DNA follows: TGTGCCAGCTCACCCTTAGACAGGGGGTCCTACGAGCAGTACTTC. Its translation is CASSPLDRGSYEQYF.

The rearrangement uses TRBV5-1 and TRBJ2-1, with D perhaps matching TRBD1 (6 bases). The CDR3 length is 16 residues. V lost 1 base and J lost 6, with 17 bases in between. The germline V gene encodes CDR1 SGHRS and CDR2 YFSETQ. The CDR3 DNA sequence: TGCGCCAGCAGCTTGACCACCCGCGCAGGGGCCAATGAGCAGTTCTTC. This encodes CASSLTTRAGANEQFF.

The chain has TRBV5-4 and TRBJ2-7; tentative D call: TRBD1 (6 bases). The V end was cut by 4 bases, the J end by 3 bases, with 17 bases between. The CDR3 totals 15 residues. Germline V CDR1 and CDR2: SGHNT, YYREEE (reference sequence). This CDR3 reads CASSPFGQGSYEQYF. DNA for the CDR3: TGTGCCAGCAGCCCATTCGGGCAGGGGAGCTACGAGCAGTACTTC.

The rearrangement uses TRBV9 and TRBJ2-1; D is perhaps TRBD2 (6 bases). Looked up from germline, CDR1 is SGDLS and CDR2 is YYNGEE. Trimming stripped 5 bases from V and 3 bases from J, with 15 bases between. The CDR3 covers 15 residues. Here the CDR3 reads CASRPGGGNYNEQFF. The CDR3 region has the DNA TGTGCCAGCAGGCCGGGCGGCGGGAACTACAATGAGCAGTTCTTC.

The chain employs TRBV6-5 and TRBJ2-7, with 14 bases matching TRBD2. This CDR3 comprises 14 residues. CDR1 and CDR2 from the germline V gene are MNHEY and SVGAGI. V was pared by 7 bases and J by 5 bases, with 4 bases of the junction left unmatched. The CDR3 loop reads CASKTGLAGDEQYF. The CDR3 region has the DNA TGTGCCAGCAAAACGGGACTAGCGGGGGACGAGCAGTACTTC.

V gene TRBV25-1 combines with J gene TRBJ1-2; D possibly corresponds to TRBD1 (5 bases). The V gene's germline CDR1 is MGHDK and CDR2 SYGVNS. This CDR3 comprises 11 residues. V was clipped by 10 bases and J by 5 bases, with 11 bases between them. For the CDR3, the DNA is TGTGCCACCGGGGCAGGGTATGGCTACACCTTC. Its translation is CATGAGYGYTF.

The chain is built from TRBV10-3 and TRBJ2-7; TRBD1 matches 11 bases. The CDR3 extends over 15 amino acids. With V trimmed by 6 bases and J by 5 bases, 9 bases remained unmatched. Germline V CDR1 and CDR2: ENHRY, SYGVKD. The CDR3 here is CAIRGDRGEKNEQYF. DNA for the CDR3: TGTGCCATCAGGGGGGACAGGGGGGAGAAGAACGAGCAGTACTTC.

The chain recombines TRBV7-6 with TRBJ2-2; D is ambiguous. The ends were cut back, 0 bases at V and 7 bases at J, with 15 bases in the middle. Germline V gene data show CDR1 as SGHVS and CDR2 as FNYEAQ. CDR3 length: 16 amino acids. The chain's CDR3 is CASSLAPLGQGGELFF. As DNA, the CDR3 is TGTGCCAGCAGCTTAGCGCCTTTGGGCCAAGGCGGGGAGCTGTTTTTT. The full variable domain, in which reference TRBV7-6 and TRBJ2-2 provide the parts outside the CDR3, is GAGVSQSPRYKVTKRGQDVALRCDPISGHVSLYWYRQALGQGPEFLTYFNYEAQQDKSGLPNDRFSAERPEGSISTLTIQRTEQRDSAMYRCASSLAPLGQGGELFFGEGSRLTVL.

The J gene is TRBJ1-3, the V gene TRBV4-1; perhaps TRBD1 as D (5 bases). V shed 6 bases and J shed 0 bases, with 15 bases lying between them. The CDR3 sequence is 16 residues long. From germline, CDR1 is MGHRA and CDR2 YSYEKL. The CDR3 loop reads CASRRGTVSSGNTIYF. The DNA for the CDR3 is TGCGCCAGCAGAAGAGGGACGGTGAGCTCTGGAAACACCATATATTTT.

The CDR3 is CASSQDWTSGAEQFF. CDR3 bases: TGTGCCAGCAGCCAAGACTGGACTAGCGGGGCCGAGCAGTTCTTC. J is TRBJ2-1 and V is TRBV14, with 12 bases lining up with TRBD2. The CDR3 runs to 15 residues. The ends lost 0 bases at V and 10 bases at J; junction bases unmatched: 4. Germline V lookup: CDR1 SGHDN, CDR2 FVKESK.

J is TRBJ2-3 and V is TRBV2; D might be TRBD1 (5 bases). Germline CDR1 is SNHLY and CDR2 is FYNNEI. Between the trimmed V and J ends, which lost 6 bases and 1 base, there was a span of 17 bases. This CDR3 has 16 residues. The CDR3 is CASREMTDSGTDTQYF. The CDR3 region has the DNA TGTGCCAGCAGGGAGATGACAGACTCGGGCACAGATACGCAGTATTTT.